These 18 T cell receptor beta chains share one sample of origin, sequenced in a study of Ad26.COV2.S vaccination and SARS-CoV-2 variants. Described treatment: 19 received Ad26.COV2.S at low or high dose, single or two shots; roughly five received placebo; per-sample allocation not given. Samples were taken on day 63 after the first vaccine or placebo injection. This table comes from immunoSEQ multiplex PCR, and its TCRdb copy is limited to in-frame clones, with some not included. The data hold around 250,000 clones, with roughly 89% observed a single time. Specimen: peripheral blood, collected in a trial of Ad26.COV2.S vaccine versus placebo. All receptors come from a person between 18 and 59 years old who received the Ad26.COV2.S COVID-19 vaccine or a placebo.

This clone was detected once. The rearrangement joins TRBV11-2 to TRBJ2-7; D may be TRBD2 (6 bases). This CDR3 has 15 residues. The germline gives CDR1 SGHAT, CDR2 FQNNGV. With 3 bases removed from V and 2 bases from J, the gap between germline ends came to 14 bases. DNA of the CDR3: TGTGCCAGCAGCTTTCAGCTAGCGCCGGCCTACGAGCAGTACTTC. Amino acid sequence: CASSFQLAPAYEQYF.

This sequence joins TRBV5-1 and TRBJ1-4; a possible D gene is TRBD1 (5 bases). Deletions cut 6 bases from V and 3 bases from J, with 12 bases between. This CDR3 region has 14 residues. The germline CDR1 and CDR2 sequences are SGHRS and YFSETQ. The CDR3 DNA reads TGCGCCAGCACGCTCGGGGGGGCTAATGAAAAACTGTTTTTT. This encodes CASTLGGANEKLFF.

The V and J genes are TRBV7-2 and TRBJ1-6, with 7 bases lining up with TRBD1. This CDR3 spans 14 amino acids. The germline V gene has CDR1 SGHTA and CDR2 FQGNSA. The ends lost 6 bases at V and 7 bases at J; junction bases unmatched: 6. The CDR3, as DNA: TGTGCCAGCAGTTCGAACAGGGGAAATTCACCCCTCCACTTT. It yields the protein CASSSNRGNSPLHF.

The chain combines TRBV7-6 with TRBJ2-3; perhaps TRBD2 as D (5 bases). The CDR3 has 16 residues. The V gene lost 2 bases and the J gene lost 0 bases, with 12 bases spanning the gap. Per germline, CDR1 SGHVS and CDR2 FNYEAQ. The CDR3 nucleotides read TGTGCCAGCAGCTTATCCCCTAGCAGCAGCACAGATACGCAGTATTTT. Translated, it gives CASSLSPSSSTDTQYF.

The chain joins TRBV5-8 to TRBJ1-5, with D maybe TRBD1 (5 bases). This CDR3 contains 14 residues. V was clipped by 1 base and J by 5 bases, with 10 bases between them. Germline CDR1 and CDR2: SGHTS and YDEGEE. This CDR3 reads CASSLRGGYQPQHF. As DNA, the CDR3 is TGTGCCAGCAGCTTGAGGGGCGGGTATCAGCCCCAGCATTTT.

The chain combines TRBV27 with TRBJ2-7; D is undetermined. This CDR3 is 13 amino acids long. CDR1 and CDR2 from the germline V gene are MNHEY and SMNVEV (reference sequence). With 7 bases removed from V and 2 bases from J, the gap between germline ends came to 12 bases. CDR3 sequence reads: CASKDLGAYEQYV. CDR3 in DNA: TGTGCCAGCAAGGATCTTGGAGCCTACGAGCAGTACGTC.

This clone turned up a few times. The CDR3 DNA is TGCGCCAGCAGCCAAGGGCTGGTGGAAAAACTGTTTTTT. It is translated as CASSQGLVEKLFF. This chain connects TRBV4-1 to TRBJ1-4; D not resolved. The V end lost 1 base, the J end lost 8 bases, and 8 bases lay between the germline ends. The length of the CDR3 is 13 residues. Germline V gene lookup returns CDR1 MGHRA and CDR2 YSYEKL.

This chain uses TRBV27 with TRBJ2-4; no definite D call. V shed 0 bases and J shed 8 bases, with 14 bases lying between them. The CDR3 sequence is 15 residues long. From germline, CDR1 is MNHEY and CDR2 SMNVEV (reference sequence). The CDR3 protein is CASSLSERRRDIQYF. The CDR3 DNA follows: TGTGCCAGCAGTTTATCGGAGAGGCGGCGCGACATTCAGTACTTC.

The chain has TRBV6-6 and TRBJ2-5; D is perhaps TRBD1 (6 bases). There are 14 residues in the CDR3. The V gene lost 2 bases and the J gene lost 0 bases, with 7 bases spanning the gap. Per the germline V gene, CDR1 is MNHNY and CDR2 is SVGAGI (reference sequence). The chain's CDR3 is CASSYTGYQETQYF. CDR3 DNA: TGTGCCAGCAGTTACACAGGGTACCAAGAGACCCAGTACTTC.

In its sample, this clone was seen a few times. The chain employs TRBV18 and TRBJ2-7; 7 bases fit TRBD1. Trimming took 5 bases from V and 6 from J; bases not matched to a gene: 10. Germline CDR1 KGHSH, CDR2 LQKENI. The CDR3 has 14 residues. The CDR3 loop is CASSMTGFFSEQYF. For the CDR3, the DNA is TGTGCCAGCTCAATGACAGGGTTCTTCTCCGAGCAGTACTTC. The full variable domain, its missing parts supplied by reference TRBV18 and TRBJ2-7, is NAGVMQNPRHLVRRRGQEARLRCSPMKGHSHVYWYRQLPEEGLKFMVYLQKENIIDESGMPKERFSAEFPKEGPSILRIQQVVRGDSAAYFCASSMTGFFSEQYFGPGTRLTVT.

This clone was recorded a few times. V and J are TRBV7-9 and TRBJ1-2, with D tentatively TRBD1 (6 bases). The CDR3 consists of 13 residues. Germline CDR1 SEHNR, CDR2 FQNEAQ (reference sequence). The ends were cut back, 5 bases at V and 8 bases at J, with 15 bases in the middle. CDR3 in DNA: TGTGCCAGCAGCCCAGGGGTTCGCTACGGCTACACCTTC. Residues: CASSPGVRYGYTF. The whole variable domain, filled in from reference TRBV7-9 and TRBJ1-2, reads DTGVSQNPRHKITKRGQNVTFRCDPISEHNRLYWYRQTLGQGPEFLTYFQNEAQLEKSRLLSDRFSAERPKGSFSTLEIQRTEQGDSAMYLCASSPGVRYGYTFGSGTRLTVV.

This chain joins TRBV7-2 and TRBJ2-3, with D maybe TRBD2 (6 bases). The CDR3 totals 15 residues. Per the germline V gene, CDR1 is SGHTA and CDR2 is FQGNSA. The germline V and J ends were trimmed by 3 bases and 2 bases, with 12 bases remaining between them. CDR3 bases: TGTGCCAGCAGCTTCCGGGACTTCCCCACAGATACGCAGTATTTT. Protein product: CASSFRDFPTDTQYF.

CDR3 residues: CASSFTTGGSPLHF. The CDR3 nucleotides read TGTGCCAGCAGCTTTACGACAGGGGGATCACCCCTCCACTTT. The V call is TRBV7-2, the J call TRBJ1-6; TRBD1 matches at 9 bases. The germline V gene has CDR1 SGHTA and CDR2 FQGNSA. The CDR3 extends over 14 amino acids. The trim removed 3 bases at V and 10 bases at J, leaving 4 bases unmatched.

The chain combines TRBV4-2 with TRBJ2-1; no firm D call. Germline V CDR1 and CDR2: LGHNA, YNFKEQ. This CDR3 contains 15 residues. V was cut by 0 bases and J by 3 bases, with 9 bases left in between. The CDR3 reads CASSQEGSRYNEQFF. The CDR3 nucleotides are TGTGCCAGCAGCCAAGAAGGAAGTCGCTACAATGAGCAGTTCTTC.

The chain uses TRBV18 and TRBJ2-3; D unresolved. Germline V gene data show CDR1 as KGHSH and CDR2 as LQKENI. The CDR3 totals 14 residues. The V end was cut by 5 bases, the J end by 7 bases, with 16 bases between. CDR3 amino acids: CASSNQGIANTQYF. The CDR3 DNA follows: TGTGCCAGCTCAAACCAAGGTATCGCAAATACGCAGTATTTT.

The chain couples TRBV6-2 or TRBV6-3 to TRBJ2-2; tentatively, D is TRBD2 (6 bases). This CDR3 has 15 amino acids. Per germline, CDR1 MNHEY and CDR2 SVGEGT. Trimming cost V 3 bases and J 2 bases, with 10 bases left between them. The CDR3 loop reads CASSYRDLNTGELFF. The DNA for the CDR3 is TGTGCCAGCAGTTATAGGGACTTAAACACCGGGGAGCTGTTTTTT.

V is TRBV19 and J is TRBJ1-1, with D possibly matching TRBD1 (5 bases). The ends were cut back, 5 bases at V and 4 bases at J, with 14 bases in the middle. The CDR3 totals 14 residues. Germline V CDR1 and CDR2: LNHDA, SQIVND (reference sequence). CDR3 DNA sequence: TGTGCCAGTAGTGGGGAAACAGGAGCCACTGAAGCTTTCTTT. It is translated as CASSGETGATEAFF.

The V gene is TRBV5-1, the J gene TRBJ2-5; TRBD2 might be the D (5 bases). Trimming took off 4 bases at V and 5 bases at J, with 21 bases between the two ends. The CDR3 consists of 16 residues. Germline CDR1 is SGHRS and CDR2 is YFSETQ. CDR3 loop: CASSTQPGQLGETQYF. Here the CDR3 DNA reads TGCGCCAGCAGCACTCAGCCTGGGCAACTAGGGGAGACCCAGTACTTC.